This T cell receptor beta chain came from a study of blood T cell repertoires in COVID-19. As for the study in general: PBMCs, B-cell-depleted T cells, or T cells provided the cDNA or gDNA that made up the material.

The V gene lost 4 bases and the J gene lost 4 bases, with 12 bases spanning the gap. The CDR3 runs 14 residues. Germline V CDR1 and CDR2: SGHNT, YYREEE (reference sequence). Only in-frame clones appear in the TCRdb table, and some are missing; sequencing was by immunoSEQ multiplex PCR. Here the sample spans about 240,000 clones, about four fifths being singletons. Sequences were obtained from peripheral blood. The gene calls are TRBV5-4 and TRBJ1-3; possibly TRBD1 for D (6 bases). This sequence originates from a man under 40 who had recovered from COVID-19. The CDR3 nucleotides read TGTGCCAGCAGCCCAGGACAGCCCGGAAACACCATATATTTT. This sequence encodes CASSPGQPGNTIYF. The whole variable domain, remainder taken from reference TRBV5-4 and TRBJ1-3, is ETGVTQSPTHLIKTRGQQVTLRCSSQSGHNTVSWYQQALGQGPQFIFQYYREEENGRGNFPPRFSGLQFPNYSSELNVNALELDDSALYLCASSPGQPGNTIYFGEGSWLTVV.